The source of this T cell receptor (beta chain) is a study of T cell responses to AZD1222 COVID-19 vaccine. For the study at large: Analyses pooled second doses at about 4 or about 12 weeks. Study-level findings and limits: Only after the peak T cell response were repertoires sampled. Regions left unmutated in variants are reportedly the target of nearly half of spike-specific TCRs.

On this clone itself: The antigen is undetermined.

Produced via immunoSEQ multiplex PCR; TCRdb's table is partial and in-frame only. The sample comprises about 62,000 clones, around three quarters of which are singletons, and about 14% rests with the top ten. The material was peripheral blood, obtained on day 0 of AZD1222 vaccination. This TCR was recovered from an adult in good health.

CDR3 nucleotide sequence: TGTGCCAGCAGCCAAACTAGCACCGGGGAGCTGTTTTTT. This encodes CASSQTSTGELFF. V gene TRBV9 combines with J gene TRBJ2-2; TRBD2 might be the D (5 bases). Germline lookup yields CDR1 SGDLS and CDR2 YYNGEE. Trimming pared 4 bases from V and 4 bases from J, leaving 8 bases between. The CDR3 covers 13 residues.